This entry describes one T cell receptor beta chain. The template for TCR beta VDJ and CDR3 sequence profiling was genomic DNA. TCRdb reprocessed the reads via MiXCR and lists one record per CDR3 protein. The sample yields about 190,000 distinct CDR3 sequences, roughly 56% seen once. Germline trimming cut 5 bases from V and 11 bases from J; bases unmatched to any gene: 13. The CDR3 is 16 residues long. Germline assignment: CDR1 MNHEY and CDR2 SVGAGI. This entry is derived from a study of CD8+CD57+ T cells in acquired aplastic anemia. Overall study context: Sorted CD4+ plus CD8+ cells gave DNA averaging roughly 2.9 ug. The study obtained 10 million to 12 million reads on average for CD4+ cells from healthy donors.

Material: sorted CD4+, CD8+, or CD8+CD57+ T cells (not recorded which) from PBMCs. The TCR sequence derives from a human donor in good health, serving as a control. This chain uses TRBV6-5 with TRBJ1-6, with 9 bases matching TRBD1. The CDR3 DNA reads TGTGCCAGCAGTCTGGGACAGGGCTCTATATGGGCACCCCTCCACTTT. Encoded protein: CASSLGQGSIWAPLHF.